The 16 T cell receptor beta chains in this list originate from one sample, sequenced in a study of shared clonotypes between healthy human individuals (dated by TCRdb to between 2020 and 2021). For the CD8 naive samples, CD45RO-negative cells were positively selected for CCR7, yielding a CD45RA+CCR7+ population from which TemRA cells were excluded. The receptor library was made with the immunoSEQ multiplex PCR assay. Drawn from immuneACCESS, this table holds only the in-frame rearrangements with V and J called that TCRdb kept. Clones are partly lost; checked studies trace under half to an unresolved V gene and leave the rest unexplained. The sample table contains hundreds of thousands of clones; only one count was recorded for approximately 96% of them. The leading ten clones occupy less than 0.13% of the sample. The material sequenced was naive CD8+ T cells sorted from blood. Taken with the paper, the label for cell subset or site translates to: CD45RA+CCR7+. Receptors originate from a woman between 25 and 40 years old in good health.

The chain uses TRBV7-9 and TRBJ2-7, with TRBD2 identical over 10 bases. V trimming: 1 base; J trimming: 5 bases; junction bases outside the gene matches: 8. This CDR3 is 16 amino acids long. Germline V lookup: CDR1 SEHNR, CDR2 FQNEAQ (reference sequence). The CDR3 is CASSLVGSGRLDEQYF. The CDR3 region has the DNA TGTGCCAGCAGCTTAGTGGGTAGCGGGAGGCTCGACGAGCAGTACTTC.

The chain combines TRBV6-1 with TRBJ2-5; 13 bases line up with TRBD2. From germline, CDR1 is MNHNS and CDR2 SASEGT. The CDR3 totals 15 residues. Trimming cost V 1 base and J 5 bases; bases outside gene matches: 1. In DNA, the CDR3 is TGTGCCAGCAGTGAAGGACTAGCGGGAGGTGAGACCCAGTACTTC. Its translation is CASSEGLAGGETQYF.

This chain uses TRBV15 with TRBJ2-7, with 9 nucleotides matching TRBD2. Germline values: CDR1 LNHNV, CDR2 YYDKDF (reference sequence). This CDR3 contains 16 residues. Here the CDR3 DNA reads TGTGCTGGACACGTCCAGCGGGGGGTTTACTCCTACGAGCAGTACTTC. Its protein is CAGHVQRGVYSYEQYF.

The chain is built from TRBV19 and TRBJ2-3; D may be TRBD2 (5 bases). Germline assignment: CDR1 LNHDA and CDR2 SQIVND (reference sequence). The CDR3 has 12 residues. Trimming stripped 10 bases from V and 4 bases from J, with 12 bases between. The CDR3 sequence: CATLEGADTQYF. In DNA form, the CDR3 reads TGTGCCACCCTAGAGGGCGCAGATACGCAGTATTTT. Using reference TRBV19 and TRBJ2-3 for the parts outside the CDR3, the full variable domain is DGGITQSPKYLFRKEGQNVTLSCEQNLNHDAMYWYRQDPGQGLRLIYYSQIVNDFQKGDIAEGYSVSREKKESFPLTVTSAQKNPTAFYLCATLEGADTQYFGPGTRLTVL.

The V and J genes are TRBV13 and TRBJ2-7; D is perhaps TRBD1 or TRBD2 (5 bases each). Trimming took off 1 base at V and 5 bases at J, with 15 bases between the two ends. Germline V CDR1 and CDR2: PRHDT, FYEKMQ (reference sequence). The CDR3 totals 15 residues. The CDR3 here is CASSLVLSGDHEQYF. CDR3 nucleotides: TGTGCCAGCAGCTTAGTTCTCTCCGGGGACCACGAGCAGTACTTC.

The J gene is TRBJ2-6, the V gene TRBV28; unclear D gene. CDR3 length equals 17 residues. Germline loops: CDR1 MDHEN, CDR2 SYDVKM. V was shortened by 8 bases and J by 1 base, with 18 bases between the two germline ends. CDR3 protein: CASQTTAAGSGANVLTF. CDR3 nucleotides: TGTGCCAGCCAAACGACCGCAGCCGGGTCTGGGGCCAACGTCCTGACTTTC.

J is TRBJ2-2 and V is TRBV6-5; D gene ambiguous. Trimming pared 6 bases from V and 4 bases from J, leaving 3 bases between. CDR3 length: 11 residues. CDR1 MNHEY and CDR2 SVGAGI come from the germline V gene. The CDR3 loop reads CASSTTGELFF. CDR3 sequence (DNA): TGTGCCAGCAGCACCACCGGGGAGCTGTTTTTT.

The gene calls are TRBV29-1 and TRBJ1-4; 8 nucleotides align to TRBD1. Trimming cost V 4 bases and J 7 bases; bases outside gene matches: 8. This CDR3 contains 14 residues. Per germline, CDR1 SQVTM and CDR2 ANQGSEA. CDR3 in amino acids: CSVVLQGATEKLFF. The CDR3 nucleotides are TGCAGCGTTGTGCTCCAGGGGGCGACTGAAAAACTGTTTTTT.

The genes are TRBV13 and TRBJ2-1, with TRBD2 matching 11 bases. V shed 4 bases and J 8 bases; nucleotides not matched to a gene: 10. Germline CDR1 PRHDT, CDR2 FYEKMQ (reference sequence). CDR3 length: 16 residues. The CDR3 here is CASSSGGSGRAYEQFF. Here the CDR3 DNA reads TGTGCCAGCAGCTCCGGGGGTAGCGGGAGGGCATATGAGCAGTTCTTC.

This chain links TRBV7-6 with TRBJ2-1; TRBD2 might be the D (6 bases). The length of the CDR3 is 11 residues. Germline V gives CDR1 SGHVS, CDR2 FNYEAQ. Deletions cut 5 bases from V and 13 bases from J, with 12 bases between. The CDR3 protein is CASSAGLPQFF. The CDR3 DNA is TGTGCCAGCAGCGCGGGACTCCCTCAGTTCTTC.

CDR3 protein: CASSLTGRTGYNEQFF. The CDR3 nucleotides read TGTGCCAGCAGCTTGACAGGAAGGACAGGGTACAATGAGCAGTTCTTC. The chain uses TRBV7-8 and TRBJ2-1; 8 positions agree with TRBD1. The germline gives CDR1 SGHVS, CDR2 FQNEAQ. The CDR3 length is 16 residues. After removal of 3 bases from V and 4 bases from J, the junction contained 8 bases not matched to a gene.

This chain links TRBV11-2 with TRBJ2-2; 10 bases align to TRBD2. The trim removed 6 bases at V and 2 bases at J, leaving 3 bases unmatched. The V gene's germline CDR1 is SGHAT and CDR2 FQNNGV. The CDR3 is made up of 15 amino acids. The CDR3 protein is CASRLAGENTGELFF. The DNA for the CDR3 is TGTGCCAGCAGGCTAGCGGGAGAAAACACCGGGGAGCTGTTTTTT.

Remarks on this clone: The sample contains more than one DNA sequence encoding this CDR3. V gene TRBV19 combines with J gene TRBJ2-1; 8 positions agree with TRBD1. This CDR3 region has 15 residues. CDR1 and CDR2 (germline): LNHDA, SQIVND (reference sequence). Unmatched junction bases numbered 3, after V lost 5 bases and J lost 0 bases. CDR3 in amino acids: CASSVQGASYNEQFF. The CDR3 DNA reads TGTGCCAGTAGTGTTCAGGGGGCCTCCTACAATGAGCAGTTCTTC.

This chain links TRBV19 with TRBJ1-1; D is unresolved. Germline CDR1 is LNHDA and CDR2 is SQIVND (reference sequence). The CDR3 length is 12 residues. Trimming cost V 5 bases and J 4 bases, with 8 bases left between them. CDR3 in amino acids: CASSPGSTEAFF. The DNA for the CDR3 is TGTGCCAGTAGTCCAGGTTCCACTGAAGCTTTCTTT.

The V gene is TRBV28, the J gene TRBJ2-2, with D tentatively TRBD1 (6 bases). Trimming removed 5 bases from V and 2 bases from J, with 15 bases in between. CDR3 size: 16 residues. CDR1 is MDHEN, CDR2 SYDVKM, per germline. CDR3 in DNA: TGTGCCAGCAGTCCGCCGGACAGCCTAAACACCGGGGAGCTGTTTTTT. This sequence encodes CASSPPDSLNTGELFF.

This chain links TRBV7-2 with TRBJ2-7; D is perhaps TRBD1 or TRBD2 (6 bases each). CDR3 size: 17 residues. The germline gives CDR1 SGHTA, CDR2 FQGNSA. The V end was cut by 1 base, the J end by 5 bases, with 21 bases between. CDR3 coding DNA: TGTGCCAGCAGCTTAGGGGATCGGGGGCCACCCTATAACGAGCAGTACTTC. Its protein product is CASSLGDRGPPYNEQYF.